This T cell receptor (beta chain) was recovered during a study of cytomegalovirus exposure and HLA in healthy donors. Study-wide findings and caveats: Most TCR sequences were seen very rarely across donors, but some public TCRs occurred in many. Cytomegalovirus-associated TCR beta chains were listed, numbering roughly 150.

About this clone itself: What it binds is not known.

CDR3 length equals 12 residues. Germline V gene lookup returns CDR1 GTSNPN and CDR2 SVGIG (reference sequence). The V gene lost 4 bases and the J gene lost 2 bases, with 7 bases spanning the gap. Method: immunoSEQ multiplex PCR; TCRdb's copy keeps in-frame clones and lacks some. The sample carries some 180,000 clones, roughly 86% recorded once. This TCR was sampled from a man aged 30-40 years in good health and CMV-seropositive. This rearrangement joins TRBV30 to TRBJ2-3, with D uncertain. The sequenced sample was PBMCs. CDR3: CAWTHSTDTQYF. Here the CDR3 DNA reads TGTGCCTGGACCCACTCCACAGATACGCAGTATTTT.